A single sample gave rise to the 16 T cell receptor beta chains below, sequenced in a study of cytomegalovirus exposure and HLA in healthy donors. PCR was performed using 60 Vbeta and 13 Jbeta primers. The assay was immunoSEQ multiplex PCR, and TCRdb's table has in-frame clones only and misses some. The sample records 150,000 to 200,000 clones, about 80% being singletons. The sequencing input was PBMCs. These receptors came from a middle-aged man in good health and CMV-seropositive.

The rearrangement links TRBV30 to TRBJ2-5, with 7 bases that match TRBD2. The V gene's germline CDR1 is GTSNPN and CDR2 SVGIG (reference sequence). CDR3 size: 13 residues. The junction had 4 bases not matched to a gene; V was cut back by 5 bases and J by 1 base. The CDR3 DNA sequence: TGTGCCTGGGTGGGGGGGGTCCAAGAGACCCAGTACTTC. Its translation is CAWVGGVQETQYF.

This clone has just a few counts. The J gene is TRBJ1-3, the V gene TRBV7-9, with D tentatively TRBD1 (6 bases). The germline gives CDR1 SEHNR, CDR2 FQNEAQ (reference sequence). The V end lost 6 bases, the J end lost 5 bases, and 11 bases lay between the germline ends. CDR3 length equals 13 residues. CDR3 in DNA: TGTGCCAGCAGTTTGGACAGCCGAAACACCATATATTTT. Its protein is CASSLDSRNTIYF. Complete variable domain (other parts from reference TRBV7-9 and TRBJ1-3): DTGVSQNPRHKITKRGQNVTFRCDPISEHNRLYWYRQTLGQGPEFLTYFQNEAQLEKSRLLSDRFSAERPKGSFSTLEIQRTEQGDSAMYLCASSLDSRNTIYFGEGSWLTVV.

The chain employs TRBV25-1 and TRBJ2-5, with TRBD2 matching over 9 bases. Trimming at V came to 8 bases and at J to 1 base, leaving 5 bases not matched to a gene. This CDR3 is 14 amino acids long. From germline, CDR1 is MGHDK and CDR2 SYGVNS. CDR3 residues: CASSLRGGQETQYF. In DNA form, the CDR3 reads TGTGCCAGCTCCCTGCGGGGGGGCCAAGAGACCCAGTACTTC.

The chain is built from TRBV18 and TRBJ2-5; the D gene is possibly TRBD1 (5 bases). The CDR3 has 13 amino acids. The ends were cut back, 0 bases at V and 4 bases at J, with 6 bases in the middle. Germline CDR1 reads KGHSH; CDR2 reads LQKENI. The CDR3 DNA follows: TGTGCCAGCTCACCACCAGGGGTAGAGACCCAGTACTTC. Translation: CASSPPGVETQYF. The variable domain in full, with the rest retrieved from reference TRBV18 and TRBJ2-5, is NAGVMQNPRHLVRRRGQEARLRCSPMKGHSHVYWYRQLPEEGLKFMVYLQKENIIDESGMPKERFSAEFPKEGPSILRIQQVVRGDSAAYFCASSPPGVETQYFGPGTRLLVL.

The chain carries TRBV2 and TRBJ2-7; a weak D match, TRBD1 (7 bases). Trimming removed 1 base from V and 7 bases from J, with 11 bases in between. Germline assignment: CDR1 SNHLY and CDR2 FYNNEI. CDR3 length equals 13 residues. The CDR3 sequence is CASSEGTGGEQYF. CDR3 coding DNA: TGTGCCAGCAGTGAAGGGACAGGAGGGGAGCAGTACTTC.

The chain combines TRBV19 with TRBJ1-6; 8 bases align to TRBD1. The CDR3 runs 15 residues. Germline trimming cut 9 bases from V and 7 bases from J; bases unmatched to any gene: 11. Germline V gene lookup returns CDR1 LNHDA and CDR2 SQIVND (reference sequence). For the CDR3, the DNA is TGTGCCAGCAACCCGCAGGGGGCCTCGAATTCACCCCTCCACTTT. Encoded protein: CASNPQGASNSPLHF. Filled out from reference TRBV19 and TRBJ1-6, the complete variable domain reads DGGITQSPKYLFRKEGQNVTLSCEQNLNHDAMYWYRQDPGQGLRLIYYSQIVNDFQKGDIAEGYSVSREKKESFPLTVTSAQKNPTAFYLCASNPQGASNSPLHFGNGTRLTVT.

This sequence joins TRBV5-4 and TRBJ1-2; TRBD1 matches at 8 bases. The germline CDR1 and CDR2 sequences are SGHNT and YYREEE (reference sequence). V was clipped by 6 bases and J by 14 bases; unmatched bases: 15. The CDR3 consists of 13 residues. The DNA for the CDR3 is TGTGCCAGCACCCGACAGGGGAGGAAAATTCGGACCTTC. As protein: CASTRQGRKIRTF.

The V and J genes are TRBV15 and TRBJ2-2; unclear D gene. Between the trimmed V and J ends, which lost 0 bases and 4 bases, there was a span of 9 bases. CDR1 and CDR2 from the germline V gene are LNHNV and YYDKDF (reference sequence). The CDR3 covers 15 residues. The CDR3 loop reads CATSRDRSSTGELFF. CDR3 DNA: TGTGCCACCAGCAGAGACAGGTCAAGCACCGGGGAGCTGTTTTTT.

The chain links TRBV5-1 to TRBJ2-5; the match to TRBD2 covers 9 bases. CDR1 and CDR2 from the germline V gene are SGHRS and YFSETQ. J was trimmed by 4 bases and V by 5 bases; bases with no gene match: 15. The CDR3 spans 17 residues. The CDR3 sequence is CASRPPGGGASGETQYF. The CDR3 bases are TGCGCCAGCAGACCTCCGGGCGGGGGGGCCTCTGGAGAGACCCAGTACTTC. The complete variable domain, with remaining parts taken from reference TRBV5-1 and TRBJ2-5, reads KAGVTQTPRYLIKTRGQQVTLSCSPISGHRSVSWYQQTPGQGLQFLFEYFSETQRNKGNFPGRFSGRQFSNSRSEMNVSTLELGDSALYLCASRPPGGGASGETQYFGPGTRLLVL.

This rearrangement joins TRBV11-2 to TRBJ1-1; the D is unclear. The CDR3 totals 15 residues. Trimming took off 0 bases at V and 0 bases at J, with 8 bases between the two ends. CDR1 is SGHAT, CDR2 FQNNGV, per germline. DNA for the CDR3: TGTGCCAGCAGCTTAGAGCCCTATCTGAACACTGAAGCTTTCTTT. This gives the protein CASSLEPYLNTEAFF.

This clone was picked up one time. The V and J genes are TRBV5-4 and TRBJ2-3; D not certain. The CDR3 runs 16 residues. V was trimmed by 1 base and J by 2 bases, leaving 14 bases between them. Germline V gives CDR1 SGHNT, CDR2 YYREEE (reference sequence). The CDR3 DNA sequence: TGTGCCAGCAGCTTGAGAATCGGTGAGCTCACAGATACGCAGTATTTT. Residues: CASSLRIGELTDTQYF.

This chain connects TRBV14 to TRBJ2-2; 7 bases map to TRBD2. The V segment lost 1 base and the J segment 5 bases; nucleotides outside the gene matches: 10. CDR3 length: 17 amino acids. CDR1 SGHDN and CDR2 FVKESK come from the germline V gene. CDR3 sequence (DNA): TGTGCCAGCAGCCAAGTTAAGGGCGGGGGATCGACCGGGGAGCTGTTTTTT. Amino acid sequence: CASSQVKGGGSTGELFF.

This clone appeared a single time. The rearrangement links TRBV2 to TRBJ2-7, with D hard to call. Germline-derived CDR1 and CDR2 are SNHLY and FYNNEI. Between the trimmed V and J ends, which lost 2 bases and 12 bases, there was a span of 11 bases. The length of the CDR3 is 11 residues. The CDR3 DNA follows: TGTGCCAGCAGTGAATCTCTATCGCGGTACTTC. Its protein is CASSESLSRYF.

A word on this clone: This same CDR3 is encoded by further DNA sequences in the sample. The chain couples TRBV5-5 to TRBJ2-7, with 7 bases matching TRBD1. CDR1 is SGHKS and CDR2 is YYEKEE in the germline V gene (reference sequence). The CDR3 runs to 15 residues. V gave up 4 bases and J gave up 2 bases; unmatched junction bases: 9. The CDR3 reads CASSLDRWEPYEQYF. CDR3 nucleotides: TGTGCCAGCAGCCTGGACAGGTGGGAACCCTACGAGCAGTACTTC.

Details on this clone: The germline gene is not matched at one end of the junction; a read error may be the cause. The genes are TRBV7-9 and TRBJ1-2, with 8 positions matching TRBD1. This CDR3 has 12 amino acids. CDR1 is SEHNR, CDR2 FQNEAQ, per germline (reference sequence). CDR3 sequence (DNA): TGTTCCAGCAGCTACACCGACAGGGGTGAAACCTTC. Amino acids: CSSSYTDRGETF.

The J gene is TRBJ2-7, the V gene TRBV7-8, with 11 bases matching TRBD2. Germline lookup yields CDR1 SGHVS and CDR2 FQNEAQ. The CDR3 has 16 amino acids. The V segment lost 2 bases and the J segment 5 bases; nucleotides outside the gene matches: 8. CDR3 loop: CASSLRPSGRSHEQYF. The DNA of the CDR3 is TGTGCCAGCAGCTTACGCCCTAGCGGGAGGAGCCACGAGCAGTACTTC.